The sequence of this TCR beta chain was determined in a study of T cell repertoires in cytomegalovirus infection. About the study: CMV infection and matching HLA type were both indicated by public TCR beta signatures.

One entry per CDR3 protein, called by TCRdb with MiXCR from the reads. Among approximately 190,000 distinct CDR3 sequences listed, about 30% were seen once. Overall study findings and caveats: HLA-C-restricted CMV-specific TCR beta clonotypes prevailed in the ex vivo response. Accumulated public TCR beta family frequency recognized individuals carrying CMV together with the relevant HLA.

Comments on this clonotype: Its specificity is unknown.

Germline CDR1 is SGHAT and CDR2 is FQNNGV. The CDR3 consists of 15 residues. After removal of 1 base from V and 2 bases from J, the junction contained 5 bases not matched to a gene. The rearrangement links TRBV11-2 to TRBJ2-7, with 7 bases lining up with TRBD1. This sequence was found in a human donor in good health (CMV status not recorded). Some clones in this sample may be carry-over from other donors' samples. Input material: PBMCs. As DNA, the CDR3 is TGTGCCAGCAGCTTAGGAGGACAGGCCGCCTACGAGCAGTACTTC. As protein: CASSLGGQAAYEQYF.